The 7 T cell receptor beta chains below all came from one sample that was sequenced in a study of T cell responses to AZD1222 COVID-19 vaccine. TCRdb's table, derived via immunoSEQ multiplex PCR, lists solely in-frame clones and lacks some. Of roughly 120,000 clones listed, about 87% are singletons. This material consisted of peripheral blood, taken on day 0 of AZD1222 vaccination. The source of these receptors is an adult in good health.

The chain joins TRBV7-2 to TRBJ2-7; D unresolved. Trimming shortened V by 5 bases and J by 3 bases, and 11 bases separated the two germline ends. This CDR3 region has 13 residues. Germline V lookup: CDR1 SGHTA, CDR2 FQGNSA. CDR3 sequence: CASSPFRGYEQYF. The CDR3 nucleotides are TGTGCCAGCAGCCCCTTTCGCGGCTACGAGCAGTACTTC.

The V call is TRBV11-2, the J call TRBJ1-5; the match to TRBD1 covers 7 bases. Germline V gives CDR1 SGHAT, CDR2 FQNNGV. V shed 5 bases, J shed 3 bases, and the junction held 4 bases outside the gene matches. The CDR3 runs to 14 residues. The CDR3 nucleotides are TGTGCCAGCAGCCAACAGGGGATCAATCAGCCCCAGCATTTT. It is translated as CASSQQGINQPQHF.

This clone was detected only once. The chain couples TRBV5-1 to TRBJ2-3; D might be TRBD1 (5 bases). Germline V gene sequence: CDR1 SGHRS, CDR2 YFSETQ. The CDR3 sequence is 14 residues long. The ends were cut back, 5 bases at V and 2 bases at J, with 12 bases in the middle. CDR3 DNA sequence: TGCGCCAGCAGACCCGACAGCACCACAGATACGCAGTATTTT. Protein: CASRPDSTTDTQYF.

V gene TRBV19 combines with J gene TRBJ2-7; possible D gene TRBD2, 5 bases. The germline gives CDR1 LNHDA, CDR2 SQIVND (reference sequence). V gave up 6 bases and J gave up 2 bases, with 17 bases separating them. CDR3 length: 15 residues. The CDR3 region has the DNA TGTGCCAGTAGCACAACGAGGACTGGAACCTACGAGCAGTACTTC. Amino acids: CASSTTRTGTYEQYF.

The chain uses TRBV27 and TRBJ2-7; 7 bases align to TRBD2. After removal of 6 bases from V and 0 bases from J, the junction contained 2 bases not matched to a gene. Per the germline V gene, CDR1 is MNHEY and CDR2 is SMNVEV (reference sequence). The CDR3 covers 13 residues. This chain's CDR3 is CASRSSGSYEQYF. DNA of the CDR3: TGTGCCAGCAGATCTAGCGGCTCCTACGAGCAGTACTTC.

The chain combines TRBV19 with TRBJ1-5; D possibly corresponds to TRBD1 (5 bases). This CDR3 is 13 amino acids long. The V end lost 4 bases, the J end lost 7 bases, and 11 bases lay between the germline ends. The germline gives CDR1 LNHDA, CDR2 SQIVND (reference sequence). The CDR3 DNA follows: TGTGCCAGTAGTAGGACACCTGCCCAGCCCCAGCATTTT. Protein product: CASSRTPAQPQHF.

This chain links TRBV4-2 with TRBJ1-3; the match to TRBD1 covers 7 bases. CDR1 and CDR2 (germline): LGHNA, YNFKEQ. The CDR3 is 15 amino acids. V lost 6 bases to trimming and J lost 0 bases; unmatched junction nucleotides: 5. The CDR3 protein is CASSPGQSSGNTIYF. The CDR3 region has the DNA TGTGCCAGCAGTCCGGGACAGTCCTCTGGAAACACCATATATTTT.